The TCR beta chain under discussion was sequenced for a study of cytomegalovirus exposure and HLA in healthy donors (dated by TCRdb to 2016 to 2017). Regarding the research as a whole: A later analysis indicated that the 120 or so validation repertoires were generated on the platform also employed for the 600 to 750 repertoires of the first cohort. The aim of the study was to test whether cataloging public T cell receptors could identify signatures of past pathogen exposure. In addition to the first cohort of 666 subjects, a separate validation cohort of around 110 different subjects was used. High-throughput TCR immunosequencing, statistical association of individual TCRs with disease status, and machine learning were combined to predict cytomegalovirus infection status.

Trimming takes 4 bases from V and 6 bases from J, and the germline ends sit 16 bases apart. The CDR3 sequence holds 14 residues, the cysteine and phenylalanine included. Only the CDR3 region is kept as DNA, spanning 42 bases read in frame from base 1. The germline V gene yields SGHRS for CDR1 and YFSETQ for CDR2. To prepare the library, the immunoSEQ multiplex PCR assay was applied. The paper's processing steps were these. A statistical classification framework was developed to diagnose cytomegalovirus status using the catalog of TCR beta chain sequences. TCRdb's version of the immuneACCESS table is confined to in-frame rearrangements and falls short of the full clone set. An unresolved V gene accounts for under half of the shortfall where checked; the remainder is of unknown origin. V, J and clone size are those of that table, while D and trimming were read from the DNA. Present in this sample are around 150,000 clones, about 90% of which were seen just once. The ten largest clonotypes hold more than 2.5% of the sample.

Separate from the approximately 700-subject first cohort, the validation cohort of roughly 110 subjects was the group to which the donors belonged. Here is what the overall study found, with its caveats: In both the original and validation cohorts, the classifier was reported to diagnose cytomegalovirus status with high specificity and sensitivity. Most TCR sequences were seen in very few donors, while some public TCRs were found in many individuals. Three of the identified cytomegalovirus-associated TCR beta chains were confirmed in vitro to be specific for cytomegalovirus antigens. Of the cluster scores, around 95% were above 0 in a later analysis, which found that TCRs clustered in the first cohort also tended to co-occur in the 95 to 150 validation repertoires. A later analysis lacked HLA typing for the validation cohort, so it scored co-occurrence in that cohort across all 110 or so repertoires. The authors suggested that the approach could potentially be extended to other disease states and immunological phenotypes. In the study, some 180 TCR beta chains were listed as associated with cytomegalovirus.

Notes on this clone: There is no known antigen for this receptor. No quality values exist for individual bases; no much larger clone is one base distant.

Here the chain combines TRBV5-1 and TRBJ1-1; TRBD1 is possibly the D segment (6 matching bases). Input material: PBMCs. The receptor was isolated from a woman under 30 in good health and CMV-seropositive. This receptor carries the CDR3 CASSPSGAPPEAFF. The bases are TGCGCCAGCAGCCCCTCAGGGGCCCCACCTGAAGCTTTCTTT.